This T cell receptor (beta chain) appears in the sequencing data of a study of a mutant IDH1 vaccine in newly diagnosed glioma (dated by TCRdb to the early 2020s). In the study overall: Patients received eight vaccinations in weeks 1, 3, 5, 7, 11, 15, 19 and 23, corresponding to visits V03 through V10. Vaccination started 4-6 weeks after radiotherapy alone, or was given together with temozolomide cycles in the groups whose treatment included chemotherapy. The roughly 30 treated patients were approximately 60% male and around 40% female, with a mean age of roughly 40 years. Prior to enrollment, standard therapy consisting of radiotherapy alone, temozolomide alone, or radiochemotherapy with temozolomide had been administered to patients, with the combination being received by most patients. Peripheral blood was collected at six visits: V03 (baseline), V05, V07, V10, V12 and V13. Longitudinal TCRB deep sequencing was performed for 25 to 30 treated patients wherever samples were available for exploratory analyses. What the authors observed across the whole study: Across multiple MHC alleles, vaccine-induced immune responses were seen in just over 90% of patients. It was noted by the authors that analyses of patient blood samples could not be reproduced owing to sample limitations. Changes in the top peripheral T cell clonotypes picked up by TCRB sequencing did not appear to be linked to pseudoprogression. Selection of PBMC samples for TCRB deep sequencing was based on availability.

About this clone itself: Its target antigen remains unknown. No base qualities exist here, and no much larger clone lies one base off it.

The sample's time point label is to be understood as: week 5, during vaccination. A 20-mer mutant IDH1 peptide at 300 micrograms in Montanide made up each vaccine dose, which was injected subcutaneously together with topical imiquimod. Newly diagnosed WHO grade 3 or 4 IDH1-mutant astrocytomas showing loss of nuclear ATRX were present in the donors. The samples were drawn from NOA16, a multicentre, single-arm, open-label phase I trial in Germany that tested a mutant IDH1 peptide vaccine in humans for the first time. The DNeasy Blood and Tissue Kit was used to extract genomic DNA from EDTA blood for TCRB sequencing. Library preparation employed the immunoSEQ multiplex PCR assay. The hsTCRB Kit was used according to the manufacturer's protocol to amplify rearranged TCR beta chain sequences. Sequencing of TCRB libraries was carried out on an Illumina MiSeq. Concerning the study's data processing: The kit vendor's proprietary platform handled demultiplexing, trimming and gene mapping. TCRdb took this table from immuneACCESS and kept in-frame rearrangements with V and J called. Such tables lack part of the clones; where checked against another copy, unresolved V genes explain under half of the gap, and the rest is unexplained. The V and J calls and clone size come from that table; D and trimming were worked out from the DNA. The sample table contains around 25,000 clones; only one count was recorded for around 80% of them. The leading ten clones occupy about 7.7% of the sample.

The germline V gene (reference sequence) specifies LNHDA as CDR1 and SQIVND as CDR2. There are 14 amino acids in the CDR3, from cysteine to phenylalanine inclusive. Just CDR3 DNA is preserved here, 42 bases in frame from base 1. V loses 5 bases, J loses 2 bases, and the germline ends lie 12 bases apart. The material was PBMCs, obtained from a glioma patient whose treatment included an IDH1 peptide vaccine. The receptor comes from a man between 40 and 49 years old with glioma. Some clones in this sample may be carry-over from other donors' samples. This receptor chain uses TRBV19 and TRBJ1-2; a weak D assignment points to TRBD1 (6 bases agree). The CDR3 has the sequence CASSGLQGNYGYTF. The DNA sequence reads TGTGCCAGTAGTGGGTTACAGGGAAACTATGGCTACACCTTC.